The next 18 T cell receptor beta chains were all read from a single sample in a study of shared clonotypes between healthy human individuals. Assay used: immunoSEQ multiplex PCR; TCRdb lists only in-frame clones, some missing. Counted here are about 1,500,000 clones, roughly 96% occurring once; the ten biggest clones make up approximately 1%. The sample consisted of naive CD4+ T cells sorted from blood. The subset denotes: CD45RA+ positively selected. The receptors shown here come from a man aged 25 to 40 in good health.

The chain carries TRBV5-1 and TRBJ1-2; 10 positions agree with TRBD1. Germline values: CDR1 SGHRS, CDR2 YFSETQ. The CDR3 contains 15 residues. V gave up 2 bases and J gave up 0 bases; unmatched junction bases: 1. This CDR3 reads CASSFDRGPNYGYTF. The CDR3 region has the DNA TGCGCCAGCAGCTTTGACAGGGGGCCTAACTATGGCTACACCTTC. The whole variable domain, filled in from reference TRBV5-1 and TRBJ1-2, reads KAGVTQTPRYLIKTRGQQVTLSCSPISGHRSVSWYQQTPGQGLQFLFEYFSETQRNKGNFPGRFSGRQFSNSRSEMNVSTLELGDSALYLCASSFDRGPNYGYTFGSGTRLTVV.

This chain joins TRBV5-4 and TRBJ2-3; D ambiguous. Per germline, CDR1 SGHNT and CDR2 YYREEE (reference sequence). The CDR3 is 15 residues long. The germline V and J ends were trimmed by 2 bases and 2 bases, with 12 bases remaining between them. CDR3 coding DNA: TGTGCCAGCAGCTTCGGCGAGTTCTACACAGATACGCAGTATTTT. Amino acids: CASSFGEFYTDTQYF.

The J gene is TRBJ2-7, the V gene TRBV19, with D tentatively TRBD1 (5 bases). The germline V gene has CDR1 LNHDA and CDR2 SQIVND (reference sequence). V lost 3 bases and J lost 7, with 19 bases in between. This CDR3 contains 15 residues. CDR3 bases: TGTGCCAGTAGTATCACCCGTTCAGGGTTTCAAGAGCAGTACTTC. Translating it yields CASSITRSGFQEQYF.

This clone has just one count. V and J are TRBV28 and TRBJ1-1; 10 bases fit TRBD1. V lost 7 bases and J lost 0; bases outside the gene matches: 2. Germline V gives CDR1 MDHEN, CDR2 SYDVKM. This CDR3 contains 14 residues. The DNA for the CDR3 is TGTGCCAGCAAGGGACAGGGGATGAACACTGAAGCTTTCTTT. This codes for CASKGQGMNTEAFF.

This chain connects TRBV2 to TRBJ1-5; D might be TRBD1 (5 bases). This CDR3 is 15 amino acids long. Deletions cut 5 bases from V and 1 base from J, with 12 bases between. Germline V gives CDR1 SNHLY, CDR2 FYNNEI. CDR3 sequence (DNA): TGTGCCAGCAGTCCCGAGGGGTTAAGCAATCAGCCCCAGCATTTT. It is translated as CASSPEGLSNQPQHF.

This sequence joins TRBV5-1 and TRBJ2-7; 8 bases line up with TRBD1. Germline V gene data show CDR1 as SGHRS and CDR2 as YFSETQ. The CDR3 is 15 residues long. With V trimmed by 4 bases and J by 1 base, 7 bases remained unmatched. The CDR3, as DNA: TGCGCCAGCAGCCACGGACAGGGAAGTTCCTACGAGCAGTACTTC. Residues: CASSHGQGSSYEQYF.

The V and J genes are TRBV18 and TRBJ2-7; 7 nucleotides line up with TRBD1. Germline V lookup: CDR1 KGHSH, CDR2 LQKENI. Unmatched junction bases numbered 7, after V lost 3 bases and J lost 2 bases. The CDR3 is 15 residues long. The CDR3 DNA reads TGTGCCAGCTCACCTACACAAGGGACAGCCTACGAGCAGTACTTC. This encodes CASSPTQGTAYEQYF.

The V call is TRBV9, the J call TRBJ2-1; D unresolved. The V and J ends lost 2 bases and 7 bases respectively, with 13 bases between them. The CDR3 consists of 14 residues. CDR1 is SGDLS and CDR2 is YYNGEE in the germline V gene. The CDR3 region is CASSVMGSGNEQFF. The CDR3 DNA reads as TGTGCCAGCAGCGTCATGGGTTCTGGGAATGAGCAGTTCTTC.

This sequence joins TRBV18 and TRBJ2-3, with D unclear. There are 15 residues in the CDR3. V lost 1 base to trimming and J lost 0 bases, with 8 bases between them. CDR1 is KGHSH, CDR2 LQKENI, per germline. CDR3 bases: TGTGCCAGCTCACCACAGAAACCTAGCACAGATACGCAGTATTTT. Its translation: CASSPQKPSTDTQYF.

V and J are TRBV19 and TRBJ2-1; 7 bases match TRBD1. J gave up 6 bases and V 0 bases, and 11 bases lay outside the gene matches. Germline CDR1 is LNHDA and CDR2 is SQIVND (reference sequence). The CDR3 extends over 17 amino acids. CDR3 in DNA: TGTGCCAGTAGTATAGATGATAGGGGGCGATTTGGCAATGAGCAGTTCTTC. Protein: CASSIDDRGRFGNEQFF.

The V gene is TRBV28, the J gene TRBJ2-7; D is unresolved. V lost 2 bases to trimming and J lost 10 bases, with 12 bases between them. Per germline, CDR1 MDHEN and CDR2 SYDVKM. The CDR3 loop spans 12 amino acids. The CDR3 protein is CASSLIRSRQYF. DNA of the CDR3: TGTGCCAGCAGTTTAATAAGGTCGCGACAGTACTTC.

The chain has TRBV10-3 and TRBJ2-1; 12 nucleotides agree with TRBD2. Germline CDR1 and CDR2: ENHRY and SYGVKD. This CDR3 has 16 amino acids. V lost 0 bases and J lost 10; bases outside the gene matches: 7. The CDR3 DNA reads TGTGCCATCAGTGAGTCGCGGCTAGCGGGGGGGGAGGAGCAGTTCTTC. It codes for CAISESRLAGGEEQFF.

The V gene is TRBV2, the J gene TRBJ2-1; 8 positions match TRBD1. The CDR3 length is 16 residues. Germline V gives CDR1 SNHLY, CDR2 FYNNEI. Trimming removed 5 bases from V and 6 bases from J; junction bases left unmatched: 12. The CDR3 DNA sequence: TGTGCCAGCAGTACCTCCGACAGGGGAACTTCCAATGAGCAGTTCTTC. Its translation: CASSTSDRGTSNEQFF.

The chain is built from TRBV11-2 and TRBJ2-2; no firm D call. Trimming stripped 0 bases from V and 5 bases from J, with 4 bases between. Germline CDR1 and CDR2: SGHAT and FQNNGV. The CDR3 length is 13 residues. This chain's CDR3 is CASSLDPTGELFF. The CDR3 DNA is TGTGCCAGCAGCTTAGATCCGACCGGGGAGCTGTTTTTT.

This clone was seen just once. V and J are TRBV21-1 and TRBJ1-1. TRBV21-1 is shown as a pseudogene. The CDR3 consists of 17 residues. The CDR3 bases are TGTGCCAGCAGCAAAGGAGCGGGGAGGCTTAAGAACACTGAAGCTTTCTTT. It codes for CASSKGAGRLKNTEAFF.

Remarks on this clone: Other DNA sequences from this sample encode an identical CDR3 as well. The rearrangement links TRBV6-1 to TRBJ1-5; a possible D gene is TRBD1 (5 bases). The length of the CDR3 is 15 residues. CDR1 and CDR2 (germline): MNHNS, SASEGT. V was cut by 2 bases and J by 1 base, with 9 bases left in between. The CDR3 DNA reads as TGTGCCAGCAGTGAAAGGGGCATGAGCAATCAGCCCCAGCATTTT. As protein: CASSERGMSNQPQHF.

This chain connects TRBV5-1 to TRBJ2-2, with TRBD1 identical over 7 bases. The CDR3 runs to 16 residues. CDR1 is SGHRS, CDR2 YFSETQ, per germline. With V trimmed by 2 bases and J by 4 bases, 8 bases remained unmatched. CDR3 region: CASSFSGTARTGELFF. DNA of the CDR3: TGCGCCAGCAGCTTCTCCGGGACAGCCCGCACCGGGGAGCTGTTTTTT.

The chain joins TRBV2 to TRBJ2-5; D is undetermined. This CDR3 has 13 amino acids. The germline CDR1 and CDR2 sequences are SNHLY and FYNNEI. The V end was cut by 3 bases, the J end by 10 bases, with 15 bases between. The CDR3 DNA follows: TGTGCCAGCAGTGAGCGACTCCTTTTGGACCAGTACTTC. This sequence encodes CASSERLLLDQYF. Using reference TRBV2 and TRBJ2-5 for the parts outside the CDR3, the full variable domain is EPEVTQTPSHQVTQMGQEVILRCVPISNHLYFYWYRQILGQKVEFLVSFYNNEISEKSEIFDDQFSVERPDGSNFTLKIRSTKLEDSAMYFCASSERLLLDQYFGPGTRLLVL.